Described below is a single T cell receptor (beta chain) sequence and its context. The germline gene is not matched at one end of the junction; a read error may be the cause. These data belong to a study of T cells in Graves' hyperthyroidism and ophthalmopathy. Germline values: CDR1 LNHNV, CDR2 YYDKDF (reference sequence). The CDR3 totals 20 residues. Amplification of TCR beta CDR3 regions was performed using RNA transcripts as template. Primed by the HTBI set, a first-round RT-PCR was run on the TCR CDR3. TCRdb used MiXCR to reprocess the multiplex PCR reads, holding one entry per CDR3 protein. The sample holds 550,000 to 600,000 distinct CDR3 sequences, 16% seen once.

This TCR was recovered from a woman in her late teens or twenties with Graves' hyperthyroidism. The rearrangement uses TRBV15 and TRBJ1-4; D might be TRBD1 (6 bases). The specimen sequenced was blood. The CDR3 sequence is CATGRGTRLGALSVTEKLFF. As DNA, the CDR3 is TGTGCCACCGGCAGAGGAACCCGTTTGGGGGCGCTTTCGGTAACTGAAAAACTGTTTTTT.